One and the same sample provided the 10 T cell receptor beta chains below, sequenced in a study of T-cell memory formation after mild COVID-19. TCRdb itself ran the 5' RACE reads through MiXCR, one entry per CDR3 protein. The table has more than 200,000 distinct CDR3 sequences, roughly 15% seen once. The sample taken for sequencing was PBMCs or a T cell subset sorted from them (not recorded which). The receptor set was obtained from a man aged 18 to 29 who had mild COVID-19 (a few samples of this study predate the infection). Cell type and time point are not known.

This chain uses TRBV3-1 with TRBJ2-7, with D possibly called TRBD1 or TRBD2 (5 bases each). The CDR3 is 14 residues long. Germline values: CDR1 LGHDT, CDR2 YNNKEL (reference sequence). Trimming pared 3 bases from V and 6 bases from J, leaving 15 bases between. CDR3 loop: CASSQDHMGREQYF. The CDR3 region has the DNA TGTGCCAGCAGCCAGGACCATATGGGACGCGAGCAGTACTTC.

This clonotype has ten or more counts. The chain employs TRBV5-1 and TRBJ2-5; D is undetermined. Trimming took off 1 base at V and 5 bases at J, with 12 bases between the two ends. The CDR3 is 14 amino acids. In germline, CDR1 is SGHRS, CDR2 YFSETQ. The chain's CDR3 is CASSLFGQTETQYF. CDR3 sequence (DNA): TGCGCCAGCAGCTTGTTTGGCCAAACGGAGACCCAGTACTTC.

V gene TRBV12-3 or TRBV12-4 combines with J gene TRBJ1-5, with 7 bases that match TRBD1. The CDR3 totals 16 residues. Trimming cost V 4 bases and J 3 bases; bases outside gene matches: 9. The CDR3 loop reads CASSWLPGTVNQPQHF. The CDR3 DNA reads as TGTGCCAGCAGTTGGTTGCCAGGGACAGTCAATCAGCCCCAGCATTTT.

This clonotype was counted between two and nine times. The chain uses TRBV4-1 and TRBJ2-1; 9 nucleotides line up with TRBD2. CDR1 and CDR2 from the germline V gene are MGHRA and YSYEKL. The CDR3 contains 14 residues. After removal of 0 bases from V and 7 bases from J, the junction contained 1 base not matched to a gene. DNA of the CDR3: TGCGCCAGCAGCCAAGATGCGGGGGGGAATGAGCAGTTCTTC. It codes for CASSQDAGGNEQFF.

Only a few counts were recorded for this clonotype. V is TRBV7-2 and J is TRBJ2-2; 7 nucleotides line up with TRBD2. Germline CDR1 and CDR2: SGHTA and FQGNSA. The CDR3 contains 16 residues. Losses at the gene ends were 5 bases for V and 0 bases for J; bases not matched to a gene: 6. The DNA for the CDR3 is TGTGCCAGCAGCCCCGCTCTAGCGGCGAACACCGGGGAGCTGTTTTTT. Translation gives CASSPALAANTGELFF.

A few counts support this clonotype. V and J are TRBV5-1 and TRBJ1-2, with D unresolved. CDR1 SGHRS and CDR2 YFSETQ come from the germline V gene. Trimming took 5 bases from V and 2 from J, leaving 13 bases between them. This CDR3 has 14 amino acids. The CDR3 spells CASRPAGGNYGYTF. The DNA of the CDR3 is TGCGCCAGCAGGCCAGCCGGTGGGAACTATGGCTACACCTTC.

The V gene is TRBV18, the J gene TRBJ1-1; D may be TRBD1 (5 bases). V lost 4 bases, J lost 0 bases, and 9 bases lay in between. Germline V gene sequence: CDR1 KGHSH, CDR2 LQKENI. CDR3 length: 14 residues. The CDR3 is CASSLTDMNTEAFF. Here the CDR3 DNA reads TGTGCCAGCTCACTGACAGATATGAACACTGAAGCTTTCTTT.

This clonotype has more than one count but fewer than ten. The rearrangement uses TRBV4-3 and TRBJ1-4, with 9 positions matching TRBD1. Germline assignment: CDR1 LGHNA and CDR2 YSLEER. The CDR3 is 15 residues long. J lost 5 bases, V lost 2 bases, and 3 bases had no gene match. As DNA, the CDR3 is TGCGCCAGCAGCCAACAACAGGGGGCGAATGAAAAACTGTTTTTT. This encodes CASSQQQGANEKLFF.

This clonotype was found a few times. The chain has TRBV12-3 or TRBV12-4 and TRBJ1-1, with unresolved D. V gave up 3 bases and J gave up 0 bases, with 17 bases separating them. The CDR3 is made up of 17 amino acids. CDR3: CASSFSEGLGLNTEAFF. For the CDR3, the DNA is TGTGCCAGCAGTTTTTCAGAGGGTCTTGGCCTGAACACTGAAGCTTTCTTT.

The rearrangement uses TRBV5-1 and TRBJ2-3; D unclear. The V end lost 4 bases, the J end lost 1 base, and 4 bases lay between the germline ends. Germline V gene lookup returns CDR1 SGHRS and CDR2 YFSETQ. This CDR3 comprises 12 residues. The CDR3 sequence: CASSVGTDTQYF. CDR3 DNA: TGCGCCAGCAGCGTGGGCACAGATACGCAGTATTTT.